Here is one T cell receptor (beta chain) with its context. What it recognizes is unknown. PCR primers comprised 60 Vbeta and 13 Jbeta primers. How the authors handled the data: Approximately 12 million of tens of millions of unique TCR beta chains were shared, per a later count. TCRdb's table, derived via immunoSEQ multiplex PCR, lists solely in-frame clones and lacks some. V and J calls and clone size follow that table, whereas D and trimming were derived from the DNA. The sample records about 89,000 clones, 85% being singletons. The sample is drawn from a study of cytomegalovirus exposure and HLA in healthy donors. Points from the study as a whole: There were 160 or so TCR beta chains listed as cytomegalovirus-associated.

The specimen sequenced was PBMCs. This clonotype was obtained from a man between 40 and 49 years old in good health and CMV-seropositive.

The CDR3 sequence: CASSATGLYEQYF. In nucleotides, the CDR3 is TGTGCCAGCAGCGCGACAGGGCTTTACGAGCAGTACTTC. The rearrangement links TRBV9 to TRBJ2-7; 7 bases fit TRBD1. V shed 3 bases and J 4 bases; nucleotides not matched to a gene: 4. Germline-derived CDR1 and CDR2 are SGDLS and YYNGEE. CDR3 length equals 13 residues. Looking up the rest from reference TRBV9 and TRBJ2-7 gives the full variable domain: DSGVTQTPKHLITATGQRVTLRCSPRSGDLSVYWYQQSLDQGLQFLIQYYNGEERAKGNILERFSAQQFPDLHSELNLSSLELGDSALYFCASSATGLYEQYFGPGTRLTVT.